The source of this TCR beta chain is a study of T-cell memory formation after mild COVID-19. TCRdb used MiXCR to reprocess the 5' RACE reads, holding one entry per CDR3 protein. Here the sample spans about 610,000 distinct CDR3 sequences, about 18% being singletons. Deletions cut 1 base from V and 7 bases from J, with 4 bases between. Looked up from germline, CDR1 is MGHRA and CDR2 is YSYEKL. There are 12 residues in the CDR3. The J gene is TRBJ2-2, the V gene TRBV4-1, with D unresolved. The receptor was isolated from an adult woman who had mild COVID-19 (a few samples of this study predate the infection). Cell type and time point are not known. Sample: PBMCs or a T cell subset sorted from them (not recorded which). The DNA for the CDR3 is TGCGCCAGCAGCCAAGTTGGCGGGGAGCTGTTTTTT. It yields the protein CASSQVGGELFF.